This T cell receptor (beta chain) was observed in a study of cytomegalovirus exposure and HLA in healthy donors. Study-wide background: Membership in the Caucasian-associated ancestry cluster was found for around 85% of around 380 genotyped donors.

PCR amplification relied on 60 Vbeta primers (plus 13 Jbeta primers). Sequencing was performed with immunoSEQ multiplex PCR; in TCRdb, only in-frame clones are kept and a portion is missing. The repertoire holds some 110,000 clones, with just over 70% as singletons. Germline values: CDR1 SGHAT, CDR2 FQDESV (reference sequence). CDR3 length equals 16 residues. V lost 2 bases and J lost 1, with 15 bases in between. On this clone: The target antigen is unknown.

The study, taken as a whole, reports: There were a few CMV-associated chains whose specificity for CMV antigens was confirmed in vitro. Within an earlier analysis, most TCR beta V segments proved productive either about 90% or about 30% of the time.

Sequences were obtained from PBMCs. The chain uses TRBV11-1 and TRBJ2-7; D may be TRBD1 (6 bases). This receptor was identified in a boy aged 10-17 years in good health and CMV-seronegative. The CDR3 spells CASSLIGGQLSYEQYF. Here the CDR3 DNA reads TGTGCCAGCAGCTTAATAGGTGGACAGCTTTCCTACGAGCAGTACTTC.